This T cell receptor (beta chain) was obtained from a study of blood T cell repertoires in COVID-19. This table comes from immunoSEQ multiplex PCR, and its TCRdb copy is limited to in-frame clones, with some not included. Of about 230,000 clones listed, 70% to 90% are singletons. The CDR3 runs to 13 residues. V shed 4 bases and J shed 2 bases, with 9 bases lying between them. Germline CDR1 is SGHKS and CDR2 is YYEKEE (reference sequence). The sequenced sample was peripheral blood. V gene TRBV5-5 combines with J gene TRBJ2-5; possibly TRBD1 for D (6 bases). This TCR derives from a woman under 30 who had recovered from COVID-19. Here the CDR3 DNA reads TGTGCCAGCAGCACAGGGATTCAAGAGACCCAGTACTTC. The encoded protein is CASSTGIQETQYF.